Sequencing of this T cell receptor beta chain was carried out in a study of T cells in Graves' hyperthyroidism and ophthalmopathy. What was amplified from RNA transcripts were TCR beta CDR3 regions. First-round RT-PCR with HTBI primers amplified the TCR CDR3 region. TCRdb re-called the multiplex PCR reads with MiXCR, one entry per CDR3 protein. This table has about 300,000 distinct CDR3 sequences, approximately 18% appearing once. This clonotype came up many times. This CDR3 is built from 15 residues. J lost 9 bases, V lost 1 base, and 8 bases had no gene match. Per the germline V gene, CDR1 is SGHVS and CDR2 is FQNEAQ.

The chain employs TRBV7-8 and TRBJ2-1, with 8 bases matching TRBD2. The sequenced sample consisted of blood. This clonotype originated in a man in his fifties or sixties with Graves' ophthalmopathy. Here the CDR3 reads CASSLVTGGFGEQFF. The CDR3 coding sequence is TGTGCCAGCAGCTTAGTTACGGGAGGGTTTGGTGAGCAGTTCTTC. Complete variable domain (other parts from reference TRBV7-8 and TRBJ2-1): GAGVSQSPRYKVAKRGQDVALRCDPISGHVSLFWYQQALGQGPEFLTYFQNEAQLDKSGLPSDRFFAERPEGSVSTLKIQRTQQEDSAVYLCASSLVTGGFGEQFFGPGTRLTVL.